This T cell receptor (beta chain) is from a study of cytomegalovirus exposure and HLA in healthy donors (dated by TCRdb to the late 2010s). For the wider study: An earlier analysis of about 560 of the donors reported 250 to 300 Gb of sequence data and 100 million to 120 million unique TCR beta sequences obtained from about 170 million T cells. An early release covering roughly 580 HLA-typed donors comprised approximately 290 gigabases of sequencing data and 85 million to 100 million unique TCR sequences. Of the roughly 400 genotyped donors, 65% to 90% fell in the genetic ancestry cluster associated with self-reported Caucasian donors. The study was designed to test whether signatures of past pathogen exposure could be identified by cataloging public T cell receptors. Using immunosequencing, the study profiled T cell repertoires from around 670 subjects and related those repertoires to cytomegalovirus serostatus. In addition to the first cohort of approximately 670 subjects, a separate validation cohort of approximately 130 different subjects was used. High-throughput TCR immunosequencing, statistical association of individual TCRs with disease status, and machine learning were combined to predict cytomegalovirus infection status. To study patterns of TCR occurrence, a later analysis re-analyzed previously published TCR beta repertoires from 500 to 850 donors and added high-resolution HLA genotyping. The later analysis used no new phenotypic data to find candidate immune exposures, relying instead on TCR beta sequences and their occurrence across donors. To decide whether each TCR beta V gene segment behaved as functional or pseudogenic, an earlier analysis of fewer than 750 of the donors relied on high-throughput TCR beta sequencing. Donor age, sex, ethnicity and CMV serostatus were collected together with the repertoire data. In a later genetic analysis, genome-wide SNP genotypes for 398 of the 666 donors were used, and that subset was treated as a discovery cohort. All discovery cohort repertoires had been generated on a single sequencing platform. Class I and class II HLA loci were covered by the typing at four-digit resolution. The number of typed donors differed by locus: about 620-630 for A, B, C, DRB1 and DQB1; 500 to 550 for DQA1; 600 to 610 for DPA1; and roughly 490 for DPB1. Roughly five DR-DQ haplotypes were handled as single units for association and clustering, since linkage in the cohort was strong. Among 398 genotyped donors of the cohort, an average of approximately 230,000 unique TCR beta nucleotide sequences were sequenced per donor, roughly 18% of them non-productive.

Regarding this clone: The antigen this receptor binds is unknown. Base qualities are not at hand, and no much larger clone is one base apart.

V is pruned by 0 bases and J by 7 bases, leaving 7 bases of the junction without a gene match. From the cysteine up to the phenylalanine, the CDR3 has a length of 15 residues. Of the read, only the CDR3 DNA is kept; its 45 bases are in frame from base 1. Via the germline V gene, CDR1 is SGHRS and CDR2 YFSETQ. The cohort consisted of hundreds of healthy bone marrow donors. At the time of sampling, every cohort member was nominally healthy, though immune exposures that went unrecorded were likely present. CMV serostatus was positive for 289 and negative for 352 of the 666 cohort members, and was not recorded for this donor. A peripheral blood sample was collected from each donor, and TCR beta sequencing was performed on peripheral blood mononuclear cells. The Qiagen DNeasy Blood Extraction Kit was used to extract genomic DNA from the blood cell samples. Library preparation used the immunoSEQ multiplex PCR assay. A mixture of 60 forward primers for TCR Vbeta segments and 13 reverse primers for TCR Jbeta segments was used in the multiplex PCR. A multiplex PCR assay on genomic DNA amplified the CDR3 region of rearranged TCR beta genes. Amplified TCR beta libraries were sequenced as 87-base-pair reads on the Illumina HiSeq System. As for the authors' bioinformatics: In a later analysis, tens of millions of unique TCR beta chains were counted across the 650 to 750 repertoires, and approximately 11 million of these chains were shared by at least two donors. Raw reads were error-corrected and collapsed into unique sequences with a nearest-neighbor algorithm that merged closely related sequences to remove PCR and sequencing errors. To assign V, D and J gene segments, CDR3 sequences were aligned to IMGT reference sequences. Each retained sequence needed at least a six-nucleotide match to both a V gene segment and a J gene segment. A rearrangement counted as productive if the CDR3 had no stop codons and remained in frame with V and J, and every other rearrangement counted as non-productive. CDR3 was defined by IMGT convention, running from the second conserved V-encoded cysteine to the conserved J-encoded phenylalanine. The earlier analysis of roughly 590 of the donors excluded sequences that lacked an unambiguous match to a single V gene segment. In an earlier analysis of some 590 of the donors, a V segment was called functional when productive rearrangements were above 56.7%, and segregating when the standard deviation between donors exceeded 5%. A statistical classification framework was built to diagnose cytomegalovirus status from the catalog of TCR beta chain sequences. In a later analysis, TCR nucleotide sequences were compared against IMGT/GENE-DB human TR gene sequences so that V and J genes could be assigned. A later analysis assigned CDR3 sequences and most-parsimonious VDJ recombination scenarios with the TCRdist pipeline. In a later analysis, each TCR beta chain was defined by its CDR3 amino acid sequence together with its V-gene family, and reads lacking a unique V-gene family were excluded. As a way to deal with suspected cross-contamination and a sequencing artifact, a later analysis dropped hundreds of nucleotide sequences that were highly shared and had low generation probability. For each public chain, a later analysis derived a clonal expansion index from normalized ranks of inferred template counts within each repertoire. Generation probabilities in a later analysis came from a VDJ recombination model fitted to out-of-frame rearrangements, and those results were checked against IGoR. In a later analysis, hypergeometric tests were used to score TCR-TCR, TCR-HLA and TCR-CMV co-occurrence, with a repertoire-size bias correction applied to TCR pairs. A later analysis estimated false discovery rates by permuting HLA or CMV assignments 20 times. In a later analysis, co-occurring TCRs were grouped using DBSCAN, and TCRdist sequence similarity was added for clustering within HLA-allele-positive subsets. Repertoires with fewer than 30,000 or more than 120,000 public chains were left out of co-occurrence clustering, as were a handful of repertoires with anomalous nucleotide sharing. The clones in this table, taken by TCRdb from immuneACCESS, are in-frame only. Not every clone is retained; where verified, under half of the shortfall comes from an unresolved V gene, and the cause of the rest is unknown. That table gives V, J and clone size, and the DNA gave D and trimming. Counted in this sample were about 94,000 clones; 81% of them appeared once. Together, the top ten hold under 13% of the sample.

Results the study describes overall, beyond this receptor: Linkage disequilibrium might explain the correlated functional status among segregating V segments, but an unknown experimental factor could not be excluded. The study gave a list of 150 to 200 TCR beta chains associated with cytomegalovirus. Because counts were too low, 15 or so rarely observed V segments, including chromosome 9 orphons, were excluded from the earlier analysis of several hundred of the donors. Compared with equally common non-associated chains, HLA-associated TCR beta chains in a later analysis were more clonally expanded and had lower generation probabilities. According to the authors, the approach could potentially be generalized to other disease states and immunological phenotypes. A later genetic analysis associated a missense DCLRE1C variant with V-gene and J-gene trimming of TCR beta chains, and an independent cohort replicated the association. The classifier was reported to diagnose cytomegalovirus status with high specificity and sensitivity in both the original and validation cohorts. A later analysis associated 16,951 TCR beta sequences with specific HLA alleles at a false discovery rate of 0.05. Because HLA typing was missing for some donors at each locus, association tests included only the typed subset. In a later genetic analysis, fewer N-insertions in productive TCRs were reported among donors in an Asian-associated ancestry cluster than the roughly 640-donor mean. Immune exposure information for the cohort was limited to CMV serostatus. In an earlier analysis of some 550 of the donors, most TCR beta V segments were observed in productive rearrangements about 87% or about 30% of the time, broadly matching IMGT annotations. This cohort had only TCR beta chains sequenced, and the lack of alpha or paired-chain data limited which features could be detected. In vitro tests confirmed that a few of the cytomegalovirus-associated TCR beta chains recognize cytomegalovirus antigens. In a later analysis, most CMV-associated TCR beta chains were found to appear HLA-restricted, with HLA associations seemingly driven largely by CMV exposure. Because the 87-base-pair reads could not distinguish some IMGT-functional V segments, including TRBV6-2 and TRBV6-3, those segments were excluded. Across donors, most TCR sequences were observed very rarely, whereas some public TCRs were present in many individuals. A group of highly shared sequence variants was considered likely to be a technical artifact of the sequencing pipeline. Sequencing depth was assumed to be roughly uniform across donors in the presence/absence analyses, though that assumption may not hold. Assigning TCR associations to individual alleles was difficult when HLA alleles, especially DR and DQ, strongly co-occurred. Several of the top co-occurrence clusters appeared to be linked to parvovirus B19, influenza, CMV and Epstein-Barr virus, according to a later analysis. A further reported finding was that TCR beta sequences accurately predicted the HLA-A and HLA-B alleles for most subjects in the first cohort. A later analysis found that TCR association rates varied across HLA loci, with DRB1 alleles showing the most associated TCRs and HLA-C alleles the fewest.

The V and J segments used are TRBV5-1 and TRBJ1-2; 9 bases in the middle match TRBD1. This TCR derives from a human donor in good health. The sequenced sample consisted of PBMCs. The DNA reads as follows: TGCGCCAGCAGCTTGGCCGATGGGACAGGGATTGGCTACACCTTC. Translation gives CASSLADGTGIGYTF.